A single sample is the source of the 5 T cell receptor beta chains below, sequenced in a study of neoadjuvant anti-PD-1 for oral cavity cancer. The protocol was immunoSEQ multiplex PCR, while the TCRdb copy is restricted to in-frame clones and leaves out a portion. The sample shows about 6,800 clones, about three quarters of them seen only once. Sequencing used PBMCs, obtained before nivolumab (anti-PD-1) treatment. The receptors shown here come from a person aged 35 to 85 with oral cavity squamous cell carcinoma.

This clone was detected only a few times. CDR3 coding DNA: TGTGCCAGCAGTTACTACGGGACAGACACTGAAGCTTTCTTT. It codes for CASSYYGTDTEAFF. This sequence joins TRBV6-5 and TRBJ1-1; the match to TRBD1 covers 7 bases. Unmatched junction bases numbered 2, after V lost 1 base and J lost 3 bases. The germline gives CDR1 MNHEY, CDR2 SVGAGI. CDR3 size: 14 residues.

The rearrangement links TRBV10-3 to TRBJ2-7; no clear D. Germline lookup yields CDR1 ENHRY and CDR2 SYGVKD. V dropped 6 bases and J dropped 2 bases, with 14 bases sitting between them. This CDR3 contains 14 residues. The CDR3 is CAIRLTGYPYEQYF. CDR3 nucleotides: TGTGCCATCAGATTAACTGGGTATCCCTACGAGCAGTACTTC.

The J gene is TRBJ1-1, the V gene TRBV5-1; no clear D gene. V was cut by 4 bases and J by 7 bases, with 11 bases left in between. This CDR3 region has 12 residues. Germline-derived CDR1 and CDR2 are SGHRS and YFSETQ. The CDR3 loop reads CASSQDGFEAFF. The CDR3 DNA is TGCGCCAGCAGCCAAGACGGATTTGAAGCTTTCTTT.

The chain links TRBV5-6 to TRBJ2-4; 8 bases are shared with TRBD2. V trimming: 5 bases; J trimming: 0 bases; junction bases outside the gene matches: 7. The V gene's germline CDR1 is SGHDT and CDR2 YYEEEE. The CDR3 totals 16 residues. The CDR3 DNA reads as TGTGCCAGCAGTCGGGAGGGGATACTAGCCAAAAACATTCAGTACTTC. This translates into CASSREGILAKNIQYF.

This chain joins TRBV5-6 and TRBJ1-5, with D uncertain. V was clipped by 1 base and J by 7 bases, with 12 bases between them. CDR3 length: 14 residues. Germline CDR1 and CDR2: SGHDT and YYEEEE. The CDR3 protein is CASSLYFDNQPQHF. CDR3 DNA sequence: TGTGCCAGCAGCTTGTATTTCGATAACCAGCCCCAGCATTTT. Based on the CDR3 plus reference TRBV5-6 and TRBJ1-5, the full variable domain is DAGVTQSPTHLIKTRGQQVTLRCSPKSGHDTVSWYQQALGQGPQFIFQYYEEEERQRGNFPDRFSGHQFPNYSSELNVNALLLGDSALYLCASSLYFDNQPQHFGDGTRLSIL.